This T cell receptor beta chain emerged from a study of shared clonotypes between healthy human individuals. General study findings and limits: Shared clonotypes across all four donors exceeded non-shared ones in generation probability.

Germline CDR1 LGHNT, CDR2 FRNRAP. The junction had 15 bases not matched to a gene; V was cut back by 4 bases and J by 3 bases. CDR3 length: 17 amino acids. The protocol was immunoSEQ multiplex PCR, while the TCRdb copy is restricted to in-frame clones and leaves out a portion. The sample carries about 180,000 clones, about 93% recorded once. Every one of the donors was a Caucasian adult that lived in Nashville, Tennessee. For this clone: The antigen is undetermined.

This chain uses TRBV12-5 with TRBJ2-7; 7 bases map to TRBD1. The clonotype was recovered from a woman aged 25 to 39 in good health. Sample: naive CD4+ T cells sorted from blood. The subset here: CD45RA+ positively selected. As DNA, the CDR3 is TGTGCTAGTGGTTGGGACAGAGGACGGGAACGTGTCTACGAGCAGTACTTC. This translates into CASGWDRGRERVYEQYF.